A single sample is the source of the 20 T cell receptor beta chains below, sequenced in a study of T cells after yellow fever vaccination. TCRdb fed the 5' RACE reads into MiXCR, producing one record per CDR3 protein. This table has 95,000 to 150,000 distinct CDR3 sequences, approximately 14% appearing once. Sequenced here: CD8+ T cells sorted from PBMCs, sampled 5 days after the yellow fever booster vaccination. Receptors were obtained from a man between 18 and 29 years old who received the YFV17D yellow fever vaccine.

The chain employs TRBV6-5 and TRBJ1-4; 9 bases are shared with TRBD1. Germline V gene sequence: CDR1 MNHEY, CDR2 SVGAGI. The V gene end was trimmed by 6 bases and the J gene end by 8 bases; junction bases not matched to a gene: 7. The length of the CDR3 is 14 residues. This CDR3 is CASSPGQGYEKLFF. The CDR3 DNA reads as TGTGCCAGCAGCCCGGGACAGGGATACGAAAAACTGTTTTTT.

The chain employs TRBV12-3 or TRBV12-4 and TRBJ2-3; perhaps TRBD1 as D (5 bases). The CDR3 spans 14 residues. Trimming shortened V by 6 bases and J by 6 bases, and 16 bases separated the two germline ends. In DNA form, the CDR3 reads TGTGCCAGCAGGCCGATAGGGGCAGGGGATACGCAGTATTTT. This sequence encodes CASRPIGAGDTQYF.

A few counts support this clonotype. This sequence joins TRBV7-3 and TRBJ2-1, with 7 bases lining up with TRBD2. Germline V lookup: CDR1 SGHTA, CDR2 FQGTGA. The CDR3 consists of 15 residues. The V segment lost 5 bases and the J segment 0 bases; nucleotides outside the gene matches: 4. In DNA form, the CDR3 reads TGTGCCAGCAGCCGCGGGGGTAGCTCCTACAATGAGCAGTTCTTC. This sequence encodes CASSRGGSSYNEQFF.

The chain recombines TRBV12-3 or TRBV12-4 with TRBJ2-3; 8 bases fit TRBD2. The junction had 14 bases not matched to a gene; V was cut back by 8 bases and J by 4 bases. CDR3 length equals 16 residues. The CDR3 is CASRKIPGLEPDTQYF. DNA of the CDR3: TGTGCCAGCCGTAAGATACCGGGACTAGAGCCAGATACGCAGTATTTT.

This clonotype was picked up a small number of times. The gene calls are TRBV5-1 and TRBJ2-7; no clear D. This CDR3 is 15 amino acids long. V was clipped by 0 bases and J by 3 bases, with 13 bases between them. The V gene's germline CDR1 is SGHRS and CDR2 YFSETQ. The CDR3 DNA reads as TGCGCCAGCAGCTTGGCCGTTCTGACCCACTACGAGCAGTACTTC. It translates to CASSLAVLTHYEQYF.

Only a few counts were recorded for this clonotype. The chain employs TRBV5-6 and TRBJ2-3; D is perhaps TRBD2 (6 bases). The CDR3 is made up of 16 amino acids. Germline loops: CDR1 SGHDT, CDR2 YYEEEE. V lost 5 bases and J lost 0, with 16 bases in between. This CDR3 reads CASSSPGRVSTDTQYF. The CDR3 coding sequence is TGTGCCAGCAGTTCGCCCGGGAGAGTGAGCACAGATACGCAGTATTTT.

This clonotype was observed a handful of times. CDR3 protein: CSATYGGTQYF. The CDR3 nucleotides read TGCAGTGCCACCTATGGGGGTACGCAGTATTTT. The chain has TRBV20-1 and TRBJ2-3; D possibly uses TRBD1 or TRBD2 (5 bases each). Germline loops: CDR1 DFQATT, CDR2 SNEGSKA (reference sequence). This CDR3 region has 11 residues. V gave up 6 bases and J gave up 8 bases, with 12 bases separating them.

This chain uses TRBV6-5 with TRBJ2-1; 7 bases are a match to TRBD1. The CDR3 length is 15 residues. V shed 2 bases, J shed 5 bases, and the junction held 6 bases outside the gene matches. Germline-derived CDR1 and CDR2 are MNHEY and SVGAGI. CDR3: CASSYAGDRHNEQFF. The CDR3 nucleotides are TGTGCCAGCAGTTACGCAGGGGACAGACACAATGAGCAGTTCTTC.

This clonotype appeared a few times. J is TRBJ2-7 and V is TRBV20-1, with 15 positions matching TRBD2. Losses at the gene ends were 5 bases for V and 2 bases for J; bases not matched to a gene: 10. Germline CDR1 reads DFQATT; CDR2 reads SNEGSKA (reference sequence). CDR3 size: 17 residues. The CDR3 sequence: CSAERTSGGGHPYEQYF. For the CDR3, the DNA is TGCAGTGCTGAGCGGACTAGCGGGGGGGGTCATCCCTACGAGCAGTACTTC.

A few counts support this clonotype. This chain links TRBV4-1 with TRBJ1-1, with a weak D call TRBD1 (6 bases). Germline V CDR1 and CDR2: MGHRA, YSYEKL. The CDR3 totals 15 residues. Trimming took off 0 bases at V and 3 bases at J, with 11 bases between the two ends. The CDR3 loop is CASSQEQGWDTEAFF. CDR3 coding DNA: TGCGCCAGCAGCCAAGAACAGGGCTGGGACACTGAAGCTTTCTTT.

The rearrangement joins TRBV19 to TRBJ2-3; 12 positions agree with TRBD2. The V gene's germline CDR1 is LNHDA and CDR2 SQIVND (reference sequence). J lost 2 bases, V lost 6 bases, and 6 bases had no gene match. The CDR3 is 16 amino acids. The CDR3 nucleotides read TGTGCCAGTAGCAAACTAGCGGGGGGCTCCACAGATACGCAGTATTTT. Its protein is CASSKLAGGSTDTQYF.

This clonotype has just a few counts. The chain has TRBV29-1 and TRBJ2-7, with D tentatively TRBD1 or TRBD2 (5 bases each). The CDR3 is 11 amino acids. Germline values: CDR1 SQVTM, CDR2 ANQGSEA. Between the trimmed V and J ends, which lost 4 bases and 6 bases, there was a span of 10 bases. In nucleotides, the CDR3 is TGCAGCGTTGCCTCCGGGGCCGAGCAGTACTTC. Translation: CSVASGAEQYF.

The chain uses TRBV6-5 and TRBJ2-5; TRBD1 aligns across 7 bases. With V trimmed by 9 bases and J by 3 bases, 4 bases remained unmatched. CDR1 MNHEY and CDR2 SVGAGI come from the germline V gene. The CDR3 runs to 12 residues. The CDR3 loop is CASGQAEETQYF. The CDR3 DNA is TGTGCCAGTGGACAGGCCGAAGAGACCCAGTACTTC.

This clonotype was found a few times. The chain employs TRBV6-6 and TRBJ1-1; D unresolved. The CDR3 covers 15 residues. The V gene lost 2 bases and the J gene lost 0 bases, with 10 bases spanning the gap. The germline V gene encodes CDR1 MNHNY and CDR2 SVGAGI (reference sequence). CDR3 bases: TGTGCCAGCAGTTACAAGGTAGAAATGAACACTGAAGCTTTCTTT. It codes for CASSYKVEMNTEAFF.

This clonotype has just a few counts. The CDR3 DNA sequence: TGTGCCAGCAGCGAGACCTACGAGCAGTACTTC. Its translation: CASSETYEQYF. The J gene is TRBJ2-7, the V gene TRBV5-8; no reliable D call. The germline V gene has CDR1 SGHTS and CDR2 YDEGEE. Trimming removed 4 bases at V and 2 bases at J, with 4 bases between. The CDR3 runs 11 residues.

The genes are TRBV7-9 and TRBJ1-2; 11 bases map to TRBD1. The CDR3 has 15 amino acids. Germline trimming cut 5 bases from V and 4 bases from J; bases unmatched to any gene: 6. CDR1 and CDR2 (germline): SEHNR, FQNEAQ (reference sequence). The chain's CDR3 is CASSAGQGAPYGYTF. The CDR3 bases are TGTGCCAGCAGCGCCGGACAGGGGGCGCCCTATGGCTACACCTTC.

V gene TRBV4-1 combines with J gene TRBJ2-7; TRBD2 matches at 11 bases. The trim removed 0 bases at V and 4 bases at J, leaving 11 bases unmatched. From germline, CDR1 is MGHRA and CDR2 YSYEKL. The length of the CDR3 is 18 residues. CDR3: CASSQDQVAGGLTYEQYF. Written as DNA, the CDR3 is TGCGCCAGCAGCCAAGATCAGGTAGCGGGGGGGCTGACATACGAGCAGTACTTC.

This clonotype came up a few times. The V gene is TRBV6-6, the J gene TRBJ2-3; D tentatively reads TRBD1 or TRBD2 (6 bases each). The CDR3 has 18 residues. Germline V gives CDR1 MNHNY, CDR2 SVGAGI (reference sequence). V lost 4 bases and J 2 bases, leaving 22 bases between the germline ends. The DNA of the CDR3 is TGTGCCAGCAGTTCATTTTATGGGGGGCATTTATCCACAGATACGCAGTATTTT. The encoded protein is CASSSFYGGHLSTDTQYF.

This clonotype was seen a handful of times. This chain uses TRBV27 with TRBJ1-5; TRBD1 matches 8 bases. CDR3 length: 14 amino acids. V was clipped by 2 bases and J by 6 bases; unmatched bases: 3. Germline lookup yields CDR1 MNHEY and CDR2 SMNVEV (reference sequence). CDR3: CASSLGTGGQPQHF. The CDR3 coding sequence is TGTGCCAGCAGTTTAGGTACAGGGGGTCAGCCCCAGCATTTT.

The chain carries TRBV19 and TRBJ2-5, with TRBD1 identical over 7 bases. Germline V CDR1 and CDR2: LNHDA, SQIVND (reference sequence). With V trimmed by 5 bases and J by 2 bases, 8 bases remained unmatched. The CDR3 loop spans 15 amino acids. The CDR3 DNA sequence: TGTGCCAGTAGTGTCCTACAGGGGCGGCAAGAGACCCAGTACTTC. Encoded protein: CASSVLQGRQETQYF.